Here is one T cell receptor beta chain with its context. The sample is drawn from a study of T cell changes during pregnancy in multiple sclerosis. V lost 0 bases and J lost 5; bases outside the gene matches: 10. Germline V gene sequence: CDR1 SGDLS, CDR2 YYNGEE. This CDR3 contains 17 residues. The method was immunoSEQ multiplex PCR; TCRdb's version includes in-frame clones alone and lacks a portion of them. The sample yields 30,000 to 45,000 clones, 88% seen once. The chain links TRBV9 to TRBJ2-5; 10 bases align to TRBD1. Sequencing used CD4+ T cells from peripheral blood mononuclear cells, obtained in the first trimester of pregnancy. The sequence came from a female donor with multiple sclerosis, enrolled in a pregnancy study. The CDR3 region is CASSVDGGQGLKETQYF. CDR3 coding DNA: TGTGCCAGCAGCGTAGATGGGGGACAGGGGCTAAAGGAGACCCAGTACTTC.